The next 27 T cell receptor beta chains were all read from a single sample in a study of T-cell memory formation after mild COVID-19. A single record per CDR3 protein comes from TCRdb applying MiXCR to the 5' RACE reads. The data contain 300,000 to 350,000 distinct CDR3 sequences, roughly 13% of them singletons. The specimen sequenced was PBMCs or a T cell subset sorted from them (not recorded which). These receptors all stem from a man younger than 30 who had mild COVID-19 (a few samples of this study predate the infection). Cell type and time point are not known.

This clonotype was recorded a few times. J is TRBJ2-1 and V is TRBV9, with 9 positions matching TRBD1. The CDR3 is 16 residues long. With V trimmed by 4 bases and J by 7 bases, 12 bases remained unmatched. From germline, CDR1 is SGDLS and CDR2 YYNGEE. As DNA, the CDR3 is TGTGCCAGCAGCTATAGGGTGGACAGGGGTGGTAATGAGCAGTTCTTC. This gives the protein CASSYRVDRGGNEQFF.

This clonotype occurred a few times. The rearrangement uses TRBV5-1 and TRBJ1-1; TRBD1 matches at 12 bases. The CDR3 is made up of 15 amino acids. V lost 3 bases to trimming and J lost 5 bases; unmatched junction nucleotides: 5. Germline loops: CDR1 SGHRS, CDR2 YFSETQ. The DNA of the CDR3 is TGCGCCAGCAGCTCGGGGGACAGGGGGCGTACTGAAGCTTTCTTT. Its protein product is CASSSGDRGRTEAFF.

The genes are TRBV5-8 and TRBJ2-3; D is undetermined. The V gene lost 1 base and the J gene lost 2 bases, with 11 bases spanning the gap. The CDR3 length is 15 residues. The germline CDR1 and CDR2 sequences are SGHTS and YDEGEE. The CDR3 DNA follows: TGTGCCAGCAGCTTGTATGACGGGTACACAGATACGCAGTATTTT. Amino acids: CASSLYDGYTDTQYF.

This clonotype was picked up a small number of times. This chain joins TRBV7-8 and TRBJ2-3, with 12 bases lining up with TRBD2. The CDR3 has 17 residues. Germline V gives CDR1 SGHVS, CDR2 FQNEAQ. Unmatched junction bases numbered 6, after V lost 3 bases and J lost 2 bases. The CDR3 DNA sequence: TGTGCCAGCAGCTTGAGGACTAGCGGGGAGATCACAGATACGCAGTATTTT. This translates into CASSLRTSGEITDTQYF.

Only a few counts were recorded for this clonotype. The chain couples TRBV11-2 to TRBJ1-1, with unresolved D. This CDR3 spans 11 amino acids. CDR1 SGHAT and CDR2 FQNNGV come from the germline V gene. The V end was cut by 2 bases, the J end by 8 bases, with 6 bases between. The CDR3 here is CASSLRQEAFF. The CDR3 DNA sequence: TGTGCCAGCAGCTTAAGGCAGGAAGCTTTCTTT.

The V and J genes are TRBV12-3 or TRBV12-4 and TRBJ2-4; D is uncertain. The CDR3 sequence is 13 residues long. V was shortened by 3 bases and J by 0 bases, with 3 bases between the two germline ends. CDR3 DNA sequence: TGTGCCAGCAGTTTCCTAGCCAAAAACATTCAGTACTTC. The encoded protein is CASSFLAKNIQYF.

This clonotype was seen only a few times. This chain uses TRBV7-2 with TRBJ2-2, with D perhaps TRBD2 (6 bases). V was trimmed by 8 bases and J by 4 bases, leaving 14 bases between them. The CDR3 has 14 amino acids. Germline V CDR1 and CDR2: SGHTA, FQGNSA. Here the CDR3 reads CASSTASATGELFF. For the CDR3, the DNA is TGTGCCAGCTCGACCGCTAGCGCCACCGGGGAGCTGTTTTTT.

The genes are TRBV12-3 or TRBV12-4 and TRBJ2-7, with 9 bases fitting TRBD1. The CDR3 is made up of 14 amino acids. The J segment lost 4 bases and the V segment lost 6 bases, leaving 7 bases of the junction unmatched. CDR3 coding DNA: TGTGCCAGCAGGACCGGGACAGGGACTTACGAGCAGTACTTC. The encoded protein is CASRTGTGTYEQYF.

The chain combines TRBV24-1 with TRBJ2-2, with a tentative D call TRBD2 (5 bases). This CDR3 is built from 17 residues. Trimming shortened V by 5 bases and J by 4 bases, and 19 bases separated the two germline ends. Germline-derived CDR1 and CDR2 are KGHDR and SFDVKD. CDR3 in amino acids: CATSASWGSAGTGELFF. In DNA form, the CDR3 reads TGTGCCACCAGTGCTTCGTGGGGAAGTGCGGGCACCGGGGAGCTGTTTTTT.

This rearrangement joins TRBV25-1 to TRBJ2-3, with TRBD1 matching over 7 bases. J gave up 0 bases and V 6 bases, and 6 bases lay outside the gene matches. The CDR3 consists of 15 residues. CDR1 is MGHDK and CDR2 is SYGVNS in the germline V gene. The CDR3 is CASSLRQGSTDTQYF. DNA of the CDR3: TGTGCCAGCAGCCTTAGACAGGGAAGCACAGATACGCAGTATTTT.

This sequence joins TRBV7-2 and TRBJ1-2; D possibly corresponds to TRBD1 (5 bases). Trimming took 2 bases from V and 8 from J, leaving 15 bases between them. Germline V CDR1 and CDR2: SGHTA, FQGNSA. This CDR3 is built from 14 residues. The chain's CDR3 is CASSLRASTGGYTF. CDR3 in DNA: TGTGCCAGCAGCTTAAGGGCCAGCACAGGAGGCTACACCTTC.

A few counts support this clonotype. V usage is TRBV19 and J usage is TRBJ1-4; D call uncertain. Trimming stripped 7 bases from V and 7 bases from J, with 16 bases between. This CDR3 has 14 amino acids. Germline values: CDR1 LNHDA, CDR2 SQIVND (reference sequence). CDR3 nucleotides: TGTGCCAGTACTGGTAGGGAGCGCGGTGAAAAACTGTTTTTT. Its protein is CASTGRERGEKLFF. Filled out from reference TRBV19 and TRBJ1-4, the complete variable domain reads DGGITQSPKYLFRKEGQNVTLSCEQNLNHDAMYWYRQDPGQGLRLIYYSQIVNDFQKGDIAEGYSVSREKKESFPLTVTSAQKNPTAFYLCASTGRERGEKLFFGSGTQLSVL.

This clonotype was found a few times. This chain links TRBV7-6 with TRBJ2-2; D tentatively fits TRBD1 or TRBD2 (5 bases each). Germline loops: CDR1 SGHVS, CDR2 FNYEAQ. V was clipped by 1 base and J by 4 bases, with 10 bases between them. The CDR3 has 15 residues. In nucleotides, the CDR3 is TGTGCCAGCAGCTTAGTTGGGGGTGCCACCGGGGAGCTGTTTTTT. Protein: CASSLVGGATGELFF.

This clonotype occurred a few times. The chain employs TRBV11-2 and TRBJ2-5; 13 bases are shared with TRBD2. The germline V gene has CDR1 SGHAT and CDR2 FQNNGV. CDR3 length equals 14 residues. J lost 7 bases, V lost 5 bases, and 4 bases had no gene match. This chain's CDR3 is CASSTSGGAGTQYF. In nucleotides, the CDR3 is TGTGCCAGCAGCACTAGCGGGGGGGCGGGGACCCAGTACTTC.

This clonotype was recorded a few times. The chain links TRBV20-1 to TRBJ2-7, with a tentative D call TRBD2 (6 bases). The CDR3 is made up of 14 amino acids. CDR1 and CDR2 (germline): DFQATT, SNEGSKA (reference sequence). Between the trimmed V and J ends, which lost 3 bases and 6 bases, there was a span of 18 bases. The CDR3 coding sequence is TGCAGTGCTAGCCCGGGACTGGGAGGAGGCGAGCAGTACTTC. Translated: CSASPGLGGGEQYF.

This clonotype has only a few counts. The gene calls are TRBV29-1 and TRBJ2-2, with D possibly matching TRBD2 (5 bases). CDR1 and CDR2 from the germline V gene are SQVTM and ANQGSEA. V dropped 0 bases and J dropped 3 bases, with 14 bases sitting between them. The CDR3 extends over 16 amino acids. The DNA of the CDR3 is TGCAGCGTTGAAGAACTGCGGGCAGCCGACACCGGGGAGCTGTTTTTT. Its translation: CSVEELRAADTGELFF.

This clonotype turned up a few times. The chain combines TRBV11-2 with TRBJ2-4; 11 bases line up with TRBD2. The CDR3 is 19 amino acids. The germline gives CDR1 SGHAT, CDR2 FQNNGV. The trim removed 5 bases at V and 7 bases at J, leaving 19 bases unmatched. CDR3 in amino acids: CASSQSLSGSGGARNIQYF. The DNA for the CDR3 is TGTGCCAGCAGCCAAAGCCTGAGCGGTAGCGGGGGGGCCCGGAACATTCAGTACTTC.

V and J are TRBV4-2 and TRBJ1-1; no clear D. The CDR3 is 15 residues long. Trimming took off 1 base at V and 1 base at J, with 10 bases between the two ends. Germline V gene sequence: CDR1 LGHNA, CDR2 YNFKEQ. The CDR3 nucleotides read TGTGCCAGCAGCCAAGTTTCTTTAAAGAACACTGAAGCTTTCTTT. Translated: CASSQVSLKNTEAFF.

V and J are TRBV5-1 and TRBJ2-5; a weak D match, TRBD2 (7 bases). The CDR3 length is 14 residues. CDR1 and CDR2 (germline): SGHRS, YFSETQ. V was clipped by 6 bases and J by 2 bases, with 14 bases between them. This CDR3 is CASTEGGGQETQYF. DNA of the CDR3: TGCGCCAGCACCGAAGGGGGGGGACAAGAGACCCAGTACTTC.

The chain couples TRBV6-5 to TRBJ2-2, with D perhaps matching TRBD1 (5 bases). V lost 2 bases and J 3 bases, leaving 10 bases between the germline ends. The CDR3 runs to 15 residues. In germline, CDR1 is MNHEY, CDR2 SVGAGI. CDR3 residues: CASSYGASYTGELFF. The CDR3 nucleotides read TGTGCCAGCAGTTACGGGGCTTCCTACACCGGGGAGCTGTTTTTT.

This rearrangement joins TRBV27 to TRBJ2-7; TRBD1 aligns across 7 bases. CDR1 MNHEY and CDR2 SMNVEV come from the germline V gene (reference sequence). J lost 9 bases, V lost 5 bases, and 10 bases had no gene match. This CDR3 contains 13 residues. The DNA of the CDR3 is TGTGCCAGCAGTCCGCAGGGGGTCATGGGGCAGTACGTC. Its translation: CASSPQGVMGQYV.

The chain carries TRBV12-3 or TRBV12-4 and TRBJ1-6; D is ambiguous. This CDR3 contains 12 residues. With 2 bases removed from V and 8 bases from J, the gap between germline ends came to 4 bases. CDR3 loop: CASSLRDSPLHF. CDR3 sequence (DNA): TGTGCCAGCAGTTTAAGGGATTCACCCCTCCACTTT.

V gene TRBV20-1 combines with J gene TRBJ2-7, with D tentatively TRBD1 (6 bases). Germline CDR1 DFQATT, CDR2 SNEGSKA (reference sequence). This CDR3 comprises 14 residues. With 0 bases removed from V and 3 bases from J, the gap between germline ends came to 12 bases. CDR3 sequence: CSARDTRGNYEQYF. CDR3 nucleotide sequence: TGCAGTGCTAGAGATACCAGGGGCAACTACGAGCAGTACTTC.

The V gene is TRBV3-1, the J gene TRBJ2-7, with D tentatively TRBD1 (7 bases). This CDR3 is built from 14 residues. V was clipped by 4 bases and J by 0 bases, with 10 bases between them. Germline CDR1 reads LGHDT; CDR2 reads YNNKEL (reference sequence). CDR3 in amino acids: CASSRGDSSYEQYF. In DNA form, the CDR3 reads TGTGCCAGCAGCCGGGGGGACAGCTCCTACGAGCAGTACTTC.

This clonotype was counted between two and nine times. This rearrangement joins TRBV13 to TRBJ1-4; 9 bases fit TRBD1. The germline CDR1 and CDR2 sequences are PRHDT and FYEKMQ (reference sequence). The CDR3 is 12 amino acids. Trimming took 5 bases from V and 14 from J; bases not matched to a gene: 6. The CDR3 here is CASSPGTGMLFF. CDR3 in DNA: TGTGCCAGCAGCCCCGGGACAGGGATGCTGTTTTTT.

This clonotype was counted a few times. The chain employs TRBV20-1 and TRBJ2-7; a possible D gene is TRBD1 (7 bases). V shed 5 bases and J shed 3 bases, with 20 bases lying between them. From germline, CDR1 is DFQATT and CDR2 SNEGSKA (reference sequence). This CDR3 has 15 residues. CDR3 DNA: TGCAGTGCTTTACCTGGAGGGACAGCTTTCTACGAGCAGTACGTC. This sequence encodes CSALPGGTAFYEQYV.

This rearrangement joins TRBV12-5 to TRBJ2-2, with 9 nucleotides matching TRBD1. This CDR3 has 15 amino acids. V shed 1 base and J 3 bases; nucleotides not matched to a gene: 0. In germline, CDR1 is LGHNT, CDR2 FRNRAP. The CDR3 protein is CASGLGQGDTGELFF. The CDR3 DNA sequence: TGTGCTAGTGGTTTGGGACAGGGGGACACCGGGGAGCTGTTTTTT. The full variable domain, with the rest looked up from reference TRBV12-5 and TRBJ2-2, is DARVTQTPRHKVTEMGQEVTMRCQPILGHNTVFWYRQTMMQGLELLAYFRNRAPLDDSGMPKDRFSAEMPDATLATLKIQPSEPRDSAVYFCASGLGQGDTGELFFGEGSRLTVL.